These T cell receptor beta chains were read from a single sample in a study of shared clonotypes between healthy human individuals. The protocol was immunoSEQ multiplex PCR, while the TCRdb copy is restricted to in-frame clones and leaves out a portion. The profile covers approximately 2.5 million clones, with 90% to 95% appearing a single time and approximately 0.35% taken by the ten largest. The sequencing sample was made of naive CD4+ T cells from PBMCs. These receptor sequences come from a man younger than 35 in good health. Some clones in this sample may be carry-over from other donors' samples. The CDR3 runs from the conserved cysteine through the conserved F or W. D genes are given only for firm matches. Expanded clones are given a class, and other clones once, few, many or no size at all.

V	J	D	size	CDR3	DNA
TRBV5-4	TRBJ2-7	TRBD2	NA	CASSFGSRLAGGYEQYF	TGTGCCAGCAGCTTCGGGTCACGACTAGCGGGCGGCTACGAGCAGTACTTC
TRBV30	TRBJ2-5	TRBD1	NA	CAWSGQGAGTQYF	TGTGCCTGGAGCGGACAGGGGGCGGGGACCCAGTACTTC
TRBV2	TRBJ2-3	NA	NA	CASSESSGSTDTQYF	TGTGCCAGCAGTGAGTCAAGCGGGAGCACAGATACGCAGTATTTT
TRBV7-9	TRBJ1-4	NA	NA	CASTLGVTNEKLFF	TGTGCCAGCACCCTCGGGGTGACTAATGAAAAACTGTTTTTT
TRBV7-8	TRBJ2-2	TRBD1	NA	CASSTGTGDTGELFF	TGTGCCAGCAGCACAGGGACAGGGGATACCGGGGAGCTGTTTTTT
TRBV10-2	TRBJ1-2	NA	once	CASRQGGNYGYTF	TGCGCCAGCAGACAGGGAGGTAACTATGGCTACACCTTC
TRBV2	TRBJ2-5	TRBD2	NA	CASSELAGVKQYF	TGTGCCAGCAGTGAACTAGCGGGAGTGAAGCAGTACTTC
TRBV9	TRBJ2-5	NA	NA	CASSVGGLYQETQYF	TGTGCCAGCAGCGTAGGGGGGTTGTACCAAGAGACCCAGTACTTC
TRBV5-8	TRBJ1-5	TRBD1	NA	CASSKPGQGAGQPQHF	TGTGCCAGCAGTAAACCGGGACAGGGGGCTGGTCAGCCCCAGCATTTT
TRBV4-2	TRBJ1-2	NA	NA	CASSQDGRGLYGYTF	TGTGCCAGCAGCCAAGATGGTCGGGGCCTCTATGGCTACACCTTC
TRBV25-1	TRBJ2-3	NA	NA	CASSEFRDGGSTDTQYF	TGTGCCAGCAGTGAATTCCGGGATGGCGGGAGCACAGATACGCAGTATTTT
TRBV2	TRBJ2-5	NA	NA	CASSVPTRWGETQYF	TGTGCCAGCAGTGTCCCTACTAGATGGGGAGAGACCCAGTACTTC
TRBV5-1	TRBJ2-7	NA	NA	CASSLEQGYEQYF	TGCGCCAGCAGCTTGGAACAGGGCTACGAGCAGTACTTC
TRBV19	TRBJ1-2	NA	NA	CASTHSDGFHYGYTF	TGTGCCAGTACTCACTCAGACGGATTTCACTATGGCTACACCTTC
TRBV5-1	TRBJ1-2	NA	NA	CASSLGDRFNYGYTF	TGCGCCAGCAGCTTGGGGGACCGCTTTAACTATGGCTACACCTTC
TRBV5-1	TRBJ2-1	TRBD1	NA	CASSIGTASYNEQFF	TGCGCCAGCAGCATCGGGACAGCCTCCTACAATGAGCAGTTCTTC
TRBV7-9	TRBJ1-1	NA	NA	CASSKEGLNTEAFF	TGTGCCAGCAGCAAGGAGGGATTGAACACTGAAGCTTTCTTT
TRBV11-2	TRBJ2-5	NA	NA	CASSLLPGPGRDQETQYF	TGTGCCAGCAGCTTACTACCCGGGCCCGGGCGGGATCAAGAGACCCAGTACTTC
TRBV11-3	TRBJ2-1	NA	NA	CASSDELSNEQFF	TGTGCCAGCAGCGACGAGCTCAGCAATGAGCAGTTCTTC
TRBV19	TRBJ2-1	TRBD2	NA	CASTPGTSGRRDEQFF	TGTGCCAGTACCCCTGGGACTAGCGGGAGGAGGGATGAGCAGTTCTTC
TRBV6-4	TRBJ1-1	NA	NA	CASTSTLGANTEAFF	TGTGCCAGCACCTCGACCCTCGGGGCGAACACTGAAGCTTTCTTT
TRBV5-1	TRBJ2-1	TRBD2	once	CASSLVLAGGTPSSYNEQFF	TGCGCCAGCAGCTTGGTTCTAGCGGGGGGGACCCCAAGCTCCTACAATGAGCAGTTCTTC
TRBV4-1	TRBJ2-1	NA	NA	CASSQAVPSWGYEQFF	TGCGCCAGCAGCCAAGCAGTGCCTAGTTGGGGGTATGAGCAGTTCTTC
TRBV7-2	TRBJ2-1	NA	NA	CASSFRGGLQFF	TGTGCCAGCAGCTTTCGTGGGGGCTTGCAGTTCTTC
TRBV10-3	TRBJ1-4	TRBD1	NA	CAISESTGAGEKLFF	TGTGCCATCAGTGAGTCGACAGGGGCGGGTGAAAAACTGTTTTTT
TRBV28	TRBJ2-3	NA	NA	CASSSGDTQYF	TGTGCCAGCAGTTCGGGGGATACGCAGTATTTT
TRBV5-1	TRBJ2-7	NA	NA	CASSFRQEYEQYF	TGCGCCAGCAGCTTCCGACAGGAATACGAGCAGTACTTC
TRBV6-5	TRBJ2-1	NA	NA	CASSETSYSNEQFF	TGTGCCAGCAGTGAAACTAGCTATTCGAATGAGCAGTTCTTC
TRBV7-9	TRBJ2-5	NA	NA	CASSLLLVVEETQYF	TGTGCCAGCAGCTTACTCCTAGTCGTCGAAGAGACCCAGTACTTC
TRBV15	TRBJ1-5	NA	NA	CATSRTGNQPQHF	TGTGCCACCAGCAGGACGGGGAATCAGCCCCAGCATTTT
TRBV5-4	TRBJ2-3	NA	NA	CASSRGGAERTDTQYF	TGTGCCAGCAGCCGAGGAGGGGCAGAACGCACAGATACGCAGTATTTT
TRBV28	TRBJ1-1	NA	NA	CASTLGRYEAFF	TGTGCCAGCACCCTCGGACGTTATGAAGCTTTCTTT
TRBV19	TRBJ2-5	TRBD2	NA	CASGIPETQYF	TGTGCTAGCGGGATCCCAGAGACCCAGTACTTC
TRBV2	TRBJ1-1	NA	NA	CASSEPGHSRNTEAFF	TGTGCCAGCAGTGAACCGGGGCACAGCAGGAACACTGAAGCTTTCTTT
TRBV7-8	TRBJ2-7	TRBD2	NA	CASTRGLAGGLYEQYF	TGTGCCAGCACCCGGGGACTAGCGGGAGGTCTCTACGAGCAGTACTTC
TRBV10-3	TRBJ2-7	NA	NA	CALSQGGYEQYF	TGTGCCCTCTCACAGGGAGGCTACGAGCAGTACTTC
TRBV9	TRBJ2-7	NA	NA	CASSVGRLGEQYF	TGTGCCAGCAGCGTAGGTAGGTTAGGCGAGCAGTACTTC